The entry below gives a single T cell receptor beta chain sequence along with its context. Its antigen is unknown. Only one heparinised blood draw was taken per donor, and its volume averaged around 100 mL. Expressed TCRB transcripts were sequenced, since all the RNA that had been isolated was reverse transcribed. Around 3.57 million reads was the average for naive, central memory and regulatory T cell samples. Sequencing used immunoSEQ multiplex PCR; TCRdb keeps in-frame clones, though not all of them. The sample shows 600,000 to 700,000 clones, 9.5% to 15% of them seen only once. This CDR3 contains 14 residues. V lost 7 bases and J lost 7; bases outside the gene matches: 7. Germline-derived CDR1 and CDR2 are LGHNT and FRNRAP. These data are taken from a study of beta chain features in type 1 diabetes. Study outcomes and limitations: Over-representation of high TCR-expressing cells was a possible consequence of cDNA sequencing. Across all four CD4+ subsets, people with type 1 diabetes showed modestly shorter TCRB CDR3s.

The clonotype originates from a man aged 30-40 years with type 1 diabetes. The sequenced sample was naive CD4+ T cells from blood. This chain connects TRBV12-5 to TRBJ1-4, with 9 bases lining up with TRBD1. The CDR3 region has the DNA TGTGCTAGTGCCACGGACAGGGGAGGTGAAAAACTGTTTTTT. Its translation: CASATDRGGEKLFF.